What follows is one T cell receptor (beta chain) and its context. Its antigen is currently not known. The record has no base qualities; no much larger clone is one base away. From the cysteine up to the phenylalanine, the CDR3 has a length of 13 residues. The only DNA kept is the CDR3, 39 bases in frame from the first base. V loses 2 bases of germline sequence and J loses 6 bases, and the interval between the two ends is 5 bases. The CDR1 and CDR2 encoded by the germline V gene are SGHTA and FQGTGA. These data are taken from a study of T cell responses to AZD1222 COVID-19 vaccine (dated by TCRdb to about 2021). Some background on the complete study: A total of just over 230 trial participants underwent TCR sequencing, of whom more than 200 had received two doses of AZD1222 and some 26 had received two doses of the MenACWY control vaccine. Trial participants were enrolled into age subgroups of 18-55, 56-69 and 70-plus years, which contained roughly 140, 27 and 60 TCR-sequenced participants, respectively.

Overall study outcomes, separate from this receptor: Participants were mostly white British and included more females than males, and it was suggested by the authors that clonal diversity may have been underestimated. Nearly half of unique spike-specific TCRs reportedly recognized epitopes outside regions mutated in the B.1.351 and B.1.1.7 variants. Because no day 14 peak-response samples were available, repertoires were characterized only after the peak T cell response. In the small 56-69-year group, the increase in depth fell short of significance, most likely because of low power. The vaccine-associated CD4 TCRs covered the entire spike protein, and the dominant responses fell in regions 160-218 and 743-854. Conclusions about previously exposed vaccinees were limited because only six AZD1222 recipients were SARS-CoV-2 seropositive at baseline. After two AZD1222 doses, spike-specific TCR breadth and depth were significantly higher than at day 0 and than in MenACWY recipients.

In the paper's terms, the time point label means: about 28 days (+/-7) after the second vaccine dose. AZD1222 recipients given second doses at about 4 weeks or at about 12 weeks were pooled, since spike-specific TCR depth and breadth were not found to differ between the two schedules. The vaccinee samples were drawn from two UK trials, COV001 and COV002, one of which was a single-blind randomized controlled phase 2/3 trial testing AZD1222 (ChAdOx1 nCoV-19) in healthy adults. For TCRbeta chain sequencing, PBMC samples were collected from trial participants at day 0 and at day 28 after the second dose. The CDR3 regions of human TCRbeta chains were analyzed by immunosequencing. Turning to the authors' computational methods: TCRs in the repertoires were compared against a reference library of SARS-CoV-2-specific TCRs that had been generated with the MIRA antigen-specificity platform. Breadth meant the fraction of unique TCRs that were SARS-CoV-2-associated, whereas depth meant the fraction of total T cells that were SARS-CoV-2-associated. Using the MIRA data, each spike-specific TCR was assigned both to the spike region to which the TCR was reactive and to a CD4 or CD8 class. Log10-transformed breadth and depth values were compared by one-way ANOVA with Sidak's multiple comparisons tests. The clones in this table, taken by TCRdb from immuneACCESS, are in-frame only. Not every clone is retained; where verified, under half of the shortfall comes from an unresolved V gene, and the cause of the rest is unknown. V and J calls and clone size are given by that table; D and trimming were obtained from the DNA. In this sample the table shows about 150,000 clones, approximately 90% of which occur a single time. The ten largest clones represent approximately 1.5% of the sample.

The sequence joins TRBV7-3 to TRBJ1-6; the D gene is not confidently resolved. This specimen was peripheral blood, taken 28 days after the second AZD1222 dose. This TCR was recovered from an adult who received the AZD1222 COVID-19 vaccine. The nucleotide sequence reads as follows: TGTGCCAGCAGCTTACTATCTAATTCACCCCTCCACTTT. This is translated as CASSLLSNSPLHF.